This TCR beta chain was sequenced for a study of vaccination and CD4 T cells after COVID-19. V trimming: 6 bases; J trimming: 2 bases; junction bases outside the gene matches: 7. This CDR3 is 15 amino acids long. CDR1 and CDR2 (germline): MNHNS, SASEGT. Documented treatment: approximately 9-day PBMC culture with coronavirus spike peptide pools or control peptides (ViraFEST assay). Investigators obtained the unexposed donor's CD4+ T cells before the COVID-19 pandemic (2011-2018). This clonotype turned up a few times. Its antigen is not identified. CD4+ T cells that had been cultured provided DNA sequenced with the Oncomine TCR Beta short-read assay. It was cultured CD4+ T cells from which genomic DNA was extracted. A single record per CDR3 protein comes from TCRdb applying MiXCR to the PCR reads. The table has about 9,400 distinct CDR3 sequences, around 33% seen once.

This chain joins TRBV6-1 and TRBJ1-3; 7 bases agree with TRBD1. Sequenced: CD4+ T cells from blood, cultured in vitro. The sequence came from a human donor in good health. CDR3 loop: CASSQTGATGNTIYF. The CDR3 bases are TGTGCCAGCAGCCAAACAGGGGCCACTGGAAACACCATATATTTT.